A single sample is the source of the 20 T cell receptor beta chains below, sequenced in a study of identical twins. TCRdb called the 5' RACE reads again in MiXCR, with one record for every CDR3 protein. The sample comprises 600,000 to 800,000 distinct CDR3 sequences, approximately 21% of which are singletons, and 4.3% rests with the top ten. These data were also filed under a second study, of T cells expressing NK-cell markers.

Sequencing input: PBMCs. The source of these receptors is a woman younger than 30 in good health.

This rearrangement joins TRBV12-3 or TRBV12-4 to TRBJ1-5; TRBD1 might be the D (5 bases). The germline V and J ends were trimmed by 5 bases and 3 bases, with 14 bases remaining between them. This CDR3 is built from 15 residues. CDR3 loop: CASSEGTDINQPQHF. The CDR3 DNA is TGTGCCAGCAGTGAAGGGACGGACATCAATCAGCCCCAGCATTTT.

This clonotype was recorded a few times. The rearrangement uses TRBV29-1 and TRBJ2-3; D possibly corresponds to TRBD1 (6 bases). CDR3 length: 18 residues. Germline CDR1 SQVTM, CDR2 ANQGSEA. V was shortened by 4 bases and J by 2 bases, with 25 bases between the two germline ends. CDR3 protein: CSVAEHPWDKRNTDTQYF. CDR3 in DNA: TGCAGCGTTGCCGAACACCCCTGGGACAAAAGGAACACAGATACGCAGTATTTT.

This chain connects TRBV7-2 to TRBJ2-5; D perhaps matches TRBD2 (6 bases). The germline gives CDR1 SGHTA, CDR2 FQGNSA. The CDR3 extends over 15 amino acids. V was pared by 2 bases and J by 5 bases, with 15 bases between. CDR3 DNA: TGTGCCAGCAGCTTATCACTAGCTATTTGGGAGACCCAGTACTTC. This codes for CASSLSLAIWETQYF.

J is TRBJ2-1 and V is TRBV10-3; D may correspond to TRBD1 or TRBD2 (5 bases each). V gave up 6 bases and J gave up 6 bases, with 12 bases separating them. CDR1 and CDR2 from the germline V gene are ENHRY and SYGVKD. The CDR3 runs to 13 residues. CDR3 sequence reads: CAIRTPGTNEQFF. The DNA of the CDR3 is TGTGCCATCAGGACTCCGGGGACCAATGAGCAGTTCTTC.

The CDR3: CASSRQETGELFF. In DNA, the CDR3 is TGTGCCAGCAGTAGACAGGAAACCGGGGAGCTGTTTTTT. This chain uses TRBV12-3 or TRBV12-4 with TRBJ2-2; D is perhaps TRBD1 (6 bases). Trimming stripped 5 bases from V and 5 bases from J, with 9 bases between. The CDR3 extends over 13 amino acids.

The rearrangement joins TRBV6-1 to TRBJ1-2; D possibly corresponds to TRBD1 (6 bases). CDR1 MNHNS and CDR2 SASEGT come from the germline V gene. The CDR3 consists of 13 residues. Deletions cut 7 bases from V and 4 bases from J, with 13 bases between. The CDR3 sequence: CASTWGQSYGYTF. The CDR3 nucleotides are TGTGCCAGCACCTGGGGGCAAAGCTATGGCTACACCTTC.

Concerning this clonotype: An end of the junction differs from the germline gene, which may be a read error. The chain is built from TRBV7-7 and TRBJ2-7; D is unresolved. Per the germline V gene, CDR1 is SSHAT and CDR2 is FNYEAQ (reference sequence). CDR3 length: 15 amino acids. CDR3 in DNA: TGTGCTAGCAGCTTAGCCTTTGGCTACCTCTACGAGCAGTACTTC. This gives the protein CASSLAFGYLYEQYF.

The CDR3 here is CSARWLSSYEQYF. The CDR3 coding sequence is TGCAGTGCTAGGTGGCTTAGCTCCTACGAGCAGTACTTC. J is TRBJ2-7 and V is TRBV20-1; no reliable D call. The CDR3 is 13 residues long. In germline, CDR1 is DFQATT, CDR2 SNEGSKA (reference sequence). The V and J ends lost 3 bases and 0 bases respectively, with 9 bases between them.

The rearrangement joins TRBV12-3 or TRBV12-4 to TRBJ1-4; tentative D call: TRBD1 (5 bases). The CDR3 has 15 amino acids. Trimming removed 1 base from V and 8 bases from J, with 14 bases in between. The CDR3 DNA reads TGTGCCAGCAGTTTAGGGGACGGACCTTTGGAAAAACTGTTTTTT. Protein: CASSLGDGPLEKLFF.

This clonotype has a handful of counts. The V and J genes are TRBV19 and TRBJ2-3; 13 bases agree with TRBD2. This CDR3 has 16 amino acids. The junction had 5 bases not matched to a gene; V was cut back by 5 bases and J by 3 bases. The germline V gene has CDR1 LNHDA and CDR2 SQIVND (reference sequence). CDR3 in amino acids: CASSAQGLAGTDTQYF. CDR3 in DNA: TGTGCCAGTAGTGCTCAGGGACTAGCGGGGACAGATACGCAGTATTTT. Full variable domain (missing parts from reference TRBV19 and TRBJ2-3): DGGITQSPKYLFRKEGQNVTLSCEQNLNHDAMYWYRQDPGQGLRLIYYSQIVNDFQKGDIAEGYSVSREKKESFPLTVTSAQKNPTAFYLCASSAQGLAGTDTQYFGPGTRLTVL.

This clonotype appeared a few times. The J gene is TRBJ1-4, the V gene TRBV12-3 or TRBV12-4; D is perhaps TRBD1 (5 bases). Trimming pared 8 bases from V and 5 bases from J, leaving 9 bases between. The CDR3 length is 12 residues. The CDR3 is CASQGLNEKLFF. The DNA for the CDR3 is TGTGCCAGCCAGGGACTGAATGAAAAACTGTTTTTT.

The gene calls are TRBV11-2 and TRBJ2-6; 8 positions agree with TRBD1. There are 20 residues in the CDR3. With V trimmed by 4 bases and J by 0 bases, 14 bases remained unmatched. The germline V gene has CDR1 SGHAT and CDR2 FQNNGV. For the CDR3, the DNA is TGTGCCAGCAGCTCCCCCCGGACAGGGTTGCGCAGCTCTGGGGCCAACGTCCTGACTTTC. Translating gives CASSSPRTGLRSSGANVLTF.

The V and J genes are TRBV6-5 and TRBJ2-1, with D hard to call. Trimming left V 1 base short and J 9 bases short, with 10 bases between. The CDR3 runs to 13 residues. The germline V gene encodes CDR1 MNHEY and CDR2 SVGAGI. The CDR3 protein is CASSYLASSEQFF. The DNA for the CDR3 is TGTGCCAGCAGTTACTTGGCGAGTAGTGAGCAGTTCTTC.

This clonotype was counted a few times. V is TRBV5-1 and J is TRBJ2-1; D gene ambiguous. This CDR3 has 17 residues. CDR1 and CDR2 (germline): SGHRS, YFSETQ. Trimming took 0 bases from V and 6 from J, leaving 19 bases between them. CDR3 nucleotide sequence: TGCGCCAGCAGCTTGGTGACTGCCGGACCGAACAGCAATGAGCAGTTCTTC. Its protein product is CASSLVTAGPNSNEQFF.

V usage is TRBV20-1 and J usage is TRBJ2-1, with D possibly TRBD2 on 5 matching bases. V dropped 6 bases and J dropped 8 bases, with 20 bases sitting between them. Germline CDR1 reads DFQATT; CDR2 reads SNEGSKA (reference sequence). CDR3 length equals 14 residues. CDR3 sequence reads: CSATHRRGSHEQFF. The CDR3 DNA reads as TGCAGTGCCACACATCGGCGAGGGTCTCATGAGCAGTTCTTC.

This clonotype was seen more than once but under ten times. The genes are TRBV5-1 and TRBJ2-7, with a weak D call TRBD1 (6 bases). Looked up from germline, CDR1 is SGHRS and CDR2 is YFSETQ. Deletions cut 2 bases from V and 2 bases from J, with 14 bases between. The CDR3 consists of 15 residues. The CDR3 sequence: CASSFLTGSPYEQYF. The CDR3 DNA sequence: TGCGCCAGCAGCTTCCTAACAGGGTCCCCCTACGAGCAGTACTTC.

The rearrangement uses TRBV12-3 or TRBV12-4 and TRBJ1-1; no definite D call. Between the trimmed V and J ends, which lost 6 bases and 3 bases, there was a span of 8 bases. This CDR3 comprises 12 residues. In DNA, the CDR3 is TGTGCCAGCAGCGAGAAATACACTGAAGCTTTCTTT. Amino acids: CASSEKYTEAFF.

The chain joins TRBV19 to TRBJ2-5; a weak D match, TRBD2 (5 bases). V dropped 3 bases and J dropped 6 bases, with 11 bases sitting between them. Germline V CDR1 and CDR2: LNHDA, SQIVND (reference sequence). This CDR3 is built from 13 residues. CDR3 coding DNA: TGTGCCAGTAGTATTATTGAGGGCCAGACCCAGTACTTC. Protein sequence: CASSIIEGQTQYF.

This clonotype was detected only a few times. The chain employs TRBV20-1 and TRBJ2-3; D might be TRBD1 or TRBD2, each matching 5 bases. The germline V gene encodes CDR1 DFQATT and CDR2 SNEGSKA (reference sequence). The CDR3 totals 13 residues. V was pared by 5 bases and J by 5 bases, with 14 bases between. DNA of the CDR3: TGCAGTGCTGGTCGGGACCCCAGAGATACGCAGTATTTT. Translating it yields CSAGRDPRDTQYF.

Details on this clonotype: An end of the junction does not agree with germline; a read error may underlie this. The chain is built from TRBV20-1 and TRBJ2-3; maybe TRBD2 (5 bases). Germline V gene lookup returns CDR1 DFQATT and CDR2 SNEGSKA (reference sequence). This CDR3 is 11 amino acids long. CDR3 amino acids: CGAPRGDTQYF. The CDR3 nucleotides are TGCGGTGCTCCCCGAGGGGATACGCAGTATTTT.